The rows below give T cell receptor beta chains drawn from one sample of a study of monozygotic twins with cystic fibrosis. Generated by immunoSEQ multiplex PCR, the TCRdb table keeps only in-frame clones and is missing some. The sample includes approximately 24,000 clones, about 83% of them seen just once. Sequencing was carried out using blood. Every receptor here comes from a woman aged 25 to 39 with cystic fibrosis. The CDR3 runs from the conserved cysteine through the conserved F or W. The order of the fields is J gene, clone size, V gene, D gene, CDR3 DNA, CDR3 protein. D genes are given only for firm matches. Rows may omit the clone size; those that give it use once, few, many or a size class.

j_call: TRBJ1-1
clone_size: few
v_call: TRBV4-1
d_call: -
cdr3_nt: TGCGCCAGCAGCCAAGATCCCGCAGTCATGAACACTGAAGCTTTCTTT
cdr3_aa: CASSQDPAVMNTEAFF

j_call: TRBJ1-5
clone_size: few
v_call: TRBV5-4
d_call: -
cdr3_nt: TGTGCCAGCAGGCTCAGGGTCCATCAGCCCCAGCATTTT
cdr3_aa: CASRLRVHQPQHF

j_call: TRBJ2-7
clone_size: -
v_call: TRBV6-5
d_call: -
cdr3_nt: TGTGCCAGCACTCGAGACAGCAGGTCCTACGAGCAGTACTTC
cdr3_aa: CASTRDSRSYEQYF

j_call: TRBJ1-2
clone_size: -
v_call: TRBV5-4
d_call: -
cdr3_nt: TGTGCCAGCAGCTATAGGGGTTATGGCTACACCTTC
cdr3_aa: CASSYRGYGYTF

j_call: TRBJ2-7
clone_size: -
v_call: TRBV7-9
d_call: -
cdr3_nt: TGTGCCAGCAGCCGAGGACTGGCGGACTACGAGCAGTACTTC
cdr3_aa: CASSRGLADYEQYF

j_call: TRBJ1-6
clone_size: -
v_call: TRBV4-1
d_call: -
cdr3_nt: TGCGCCAGCAGCCACGGGGCGTCACCCCTCCACTTT
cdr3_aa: CASSHGASPLHF

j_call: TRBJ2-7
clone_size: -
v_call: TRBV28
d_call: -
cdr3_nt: TGTGCCAGCACGTCGCCGGCAGGGGGGTACGAGCAGTACTTC
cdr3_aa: CASTSPAGGYEQYF

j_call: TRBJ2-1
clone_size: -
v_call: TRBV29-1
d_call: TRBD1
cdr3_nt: TGCAGCGGACGGGACAGCAACAATGAGCAGTTCTTC
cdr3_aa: CSGRDSNNEQFF

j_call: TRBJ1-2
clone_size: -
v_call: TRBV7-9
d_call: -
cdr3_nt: TGTGCCAGCAGCTTCTTGGGTCTCGGGGGTGGCTACACCTTC
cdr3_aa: CASSFLGLGGGYTF

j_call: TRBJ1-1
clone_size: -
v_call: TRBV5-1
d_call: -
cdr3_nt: TGCGCCAGCAGCCCGCGGTGGGGAAACACTGAAGCTTTCTTT
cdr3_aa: CASSPRWGNTEAFF

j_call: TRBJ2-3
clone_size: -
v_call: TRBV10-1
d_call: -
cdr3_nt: TGCGCCAGCAGTGTGGGGGAGCTCACAGATACGCAGTATTTT
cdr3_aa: CASSVGELTDTQYF

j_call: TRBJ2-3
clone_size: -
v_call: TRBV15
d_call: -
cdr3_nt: TGTGCCACCAGCAGCAGAGGGGGGCAGGGATGGACAGATACGCAGTATTTT
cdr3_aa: CATSSRGGQGWTDTQYF

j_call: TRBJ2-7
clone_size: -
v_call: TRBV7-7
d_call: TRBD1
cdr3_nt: TGTGCTAGCAGCTCGGACAGGGGCAGCGAGCAGTACTTC
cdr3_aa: CASSSDRGSEQYF

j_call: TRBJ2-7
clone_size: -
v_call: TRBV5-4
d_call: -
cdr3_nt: TGTGCCAGCAGCGCCGGTGGTCCCTACGAGCAGTACTTC
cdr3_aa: CASSAGGPYEQYF

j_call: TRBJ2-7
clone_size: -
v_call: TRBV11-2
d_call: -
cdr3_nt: TGTGCCAGCAGCCACACGACACCCAGCTCCTACGAGCAGTACTTC
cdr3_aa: CASSHTTPSSYEQYF

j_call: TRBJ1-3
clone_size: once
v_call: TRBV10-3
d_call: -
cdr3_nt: TGTGCCACCATACAGGGCGGACGTGGAAACACCATATATTTT
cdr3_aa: CATIQGGRGNTIYF

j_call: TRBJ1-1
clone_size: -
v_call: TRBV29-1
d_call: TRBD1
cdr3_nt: TGCAGCGTTGGAAACAGGGGGCTGACTGAAGCTTTCTTT
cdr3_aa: CSVGNRGLTEAFF

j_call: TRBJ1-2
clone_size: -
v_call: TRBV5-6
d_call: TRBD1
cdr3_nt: TGTGCCAGCAGCCCTGGACAGGGCAGTGGCTACACCTTC
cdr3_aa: CASSPGQGSGYTF

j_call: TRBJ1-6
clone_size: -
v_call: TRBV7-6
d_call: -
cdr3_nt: TGTGCCAGCAGCTTAGTAGGCAGGGCGGAGTATTCGGGATCACCCCTCCACTTT
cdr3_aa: CASSLVGRAEYSGSPLHF

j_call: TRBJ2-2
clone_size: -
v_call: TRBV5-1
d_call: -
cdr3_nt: TGCGCCAGCAGCTTGTTTCCCAGGGGAAACACCGGGGAGCTGTTTTTT
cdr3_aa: CASSLFPRGNTGELFF

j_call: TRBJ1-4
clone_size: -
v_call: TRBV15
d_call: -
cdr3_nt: TGTGCCACCAGCAGAGATTGGACGGCCAATAATGAAAAACTGTTTTTT
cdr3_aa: CATSRDWTANNEKLFF

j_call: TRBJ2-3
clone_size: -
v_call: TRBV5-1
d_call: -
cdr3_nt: TGCGCCAGCAGCTTTTTCGGGGGAGAAGATACGCAGTATTTT
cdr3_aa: CASSFFGGEDTQYF

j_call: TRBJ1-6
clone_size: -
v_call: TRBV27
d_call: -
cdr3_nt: TGTGCCAGCAAGTCGGGGGCCATCCACTATAATTCACCCCTCCACTTT
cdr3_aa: CASKSGAIHYNSPLHF

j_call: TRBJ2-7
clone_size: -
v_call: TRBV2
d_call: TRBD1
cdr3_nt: TGTGCCACCCCCCGACTCGGGACAGGGAGAAACGAGCAGTACTTC
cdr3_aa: CATPRLGTGRNEQYF

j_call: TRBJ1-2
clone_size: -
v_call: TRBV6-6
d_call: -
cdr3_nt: TGTGCCAGCAGTTCGGGGAATGGCTACACCTTC
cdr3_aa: CASSSGNGYTF

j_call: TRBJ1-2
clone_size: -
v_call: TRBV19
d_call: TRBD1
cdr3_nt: TGTGCCAGTAGGAGAAACCAACAGGGGGGTGGCTACACCTTC
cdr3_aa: CASRRNQQGGGYTF

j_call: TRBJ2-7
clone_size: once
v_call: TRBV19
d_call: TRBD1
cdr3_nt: TGTGCCAGTAGTATCCGGGACAGTCCCCTCTACGAGCAGTACTTC
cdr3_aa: CASSIRDSPLYEQYF

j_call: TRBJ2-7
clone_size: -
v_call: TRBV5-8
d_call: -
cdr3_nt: TGTGCCAGCAGCCTACAGATCTACTTCTCCTACGAGCAGTACTTC
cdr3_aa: CASSLQIYFSYEQYF

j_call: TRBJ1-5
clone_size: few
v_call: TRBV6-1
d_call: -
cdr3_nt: TGTGCCAGCAGTCCGTGGGGGGTTGGCAATCAGCCCCAGCATTTT
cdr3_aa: CASSPWGVGNQPQHF

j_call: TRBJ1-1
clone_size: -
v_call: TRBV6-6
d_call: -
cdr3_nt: TGTGCCAGCAGTTACTCGCCCGGGGGTGGCCCTGAAGCTTTCTTT
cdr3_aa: CASSYSPGGGPEAFF

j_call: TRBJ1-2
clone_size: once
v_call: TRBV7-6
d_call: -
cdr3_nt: TGTGCCAGCAGCTTATTGGGTTTCAATGGCTACACCTTC
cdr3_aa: CASSLLGFNGYTF

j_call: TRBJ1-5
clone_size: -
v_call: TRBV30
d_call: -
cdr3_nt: TGTGCCGGATCACAGGGTGTTAGCAATCAGCCCCAGCATTTT
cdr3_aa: CAGSQGVSNQPQHF

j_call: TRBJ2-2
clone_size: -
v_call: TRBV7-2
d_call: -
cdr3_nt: TGTGCCAGCAGCTTAGGAATGTCGCGGGAGCTGTTTTTT
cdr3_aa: CASSLGMSRELFF

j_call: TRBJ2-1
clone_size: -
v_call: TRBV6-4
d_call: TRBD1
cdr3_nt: TGTGCCAGCAGTGACGGGACAGGGTTTACCAATGAGCAGTTCTTC
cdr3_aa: CASSDGTGFTNEQFF

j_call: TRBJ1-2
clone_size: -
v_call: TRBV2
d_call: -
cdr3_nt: TGTGCCAGCAGTGAAAACGGGGGCCGGGGCTACACCTTC
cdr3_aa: CASSENGGRGYTF

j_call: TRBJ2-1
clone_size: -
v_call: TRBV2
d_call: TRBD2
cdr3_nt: TGTGCCACCTCGGGGGGGCGGCACAATGAGCAGTTCTTC
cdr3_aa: CATSGGRHNEQFF

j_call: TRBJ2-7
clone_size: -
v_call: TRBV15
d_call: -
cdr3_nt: TGTGCCACCAGCAATCAGGGACTCCTAACCTACGAGCAGTACTTC
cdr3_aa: CATSNQGLLTYEQYF

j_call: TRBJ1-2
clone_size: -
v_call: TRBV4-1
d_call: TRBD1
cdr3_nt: TGCGCCAGCAGCCAGCAGACCCAGGGGGCAGGGGGCTACACCTTC
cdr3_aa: CASSQQTQGAGGYTF

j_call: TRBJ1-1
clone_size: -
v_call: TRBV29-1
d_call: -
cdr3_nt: TGCAGCGGTCAAGTAGGGTCGGGGAACACTGAAGCTTTCTTT
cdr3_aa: CSGQVGSGNTEAFF

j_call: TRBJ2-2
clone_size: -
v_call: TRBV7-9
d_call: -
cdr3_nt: TGTGCCAGCAGCCGAATTGCTGGGGGGACCGGGGAGCTGTTTTTT
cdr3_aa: CASSRIAGGTGELFF

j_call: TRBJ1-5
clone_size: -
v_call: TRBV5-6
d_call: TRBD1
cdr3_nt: TGTGCCAGCAGCTTCGACAGGGGTATAGGGCAGCATTTT
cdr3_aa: CASSFDRGIGQHF

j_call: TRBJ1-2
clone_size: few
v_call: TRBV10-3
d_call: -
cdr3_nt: TGTGCCATCAATCGGGGGGCGCTTGACGGCTACACCTTC
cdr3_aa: CAINRGALDGYTF

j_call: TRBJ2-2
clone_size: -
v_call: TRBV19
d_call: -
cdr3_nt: TGTGCCAGTACCCCCCGAGGTCAGATATACACCGGGGAGCTGTTTTTT
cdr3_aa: CASTPRGQIYTGELFF

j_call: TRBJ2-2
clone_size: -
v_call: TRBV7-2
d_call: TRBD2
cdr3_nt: TGTGCCAGCAGCTTAGTTATTAGCGGGGGGGAGCTGTTTTTT
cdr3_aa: CASSLVISGGELFF

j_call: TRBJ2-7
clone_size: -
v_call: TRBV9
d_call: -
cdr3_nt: TGTGCCAGCAGCCCCCAGGGGTACGAGCAGTACTTC
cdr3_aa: CASSPQGYEQYF

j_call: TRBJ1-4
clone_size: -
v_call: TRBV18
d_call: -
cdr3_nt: TGTGCCAGCTCACCACGAACTTTAACTAATGAAAAACTGTTTTTT
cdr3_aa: CASSPRTLTNEKLFF

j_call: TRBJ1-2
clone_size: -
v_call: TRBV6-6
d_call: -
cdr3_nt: TGTGCCAGCACGGAGGGGCTTGGACCCGATGGCTACACCTTC
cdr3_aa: CASTEGLGPDGYTF

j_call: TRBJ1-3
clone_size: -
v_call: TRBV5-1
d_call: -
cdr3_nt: TGCGCCAGCAGCTTAGGCCCTACCGCCTCTGGAAACACCATATATTTT
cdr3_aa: CASSLGPTASGNTIYF

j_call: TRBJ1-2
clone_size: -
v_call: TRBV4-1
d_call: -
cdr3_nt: TGCGCCAGCAGCCAAGAAGGGGGAAGAGTGCGAGTCGGCTACACCTTC
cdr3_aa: CASSQEGGRVRVGYTF

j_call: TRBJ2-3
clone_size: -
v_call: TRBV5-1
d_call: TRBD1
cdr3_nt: TGCGCCAGCAGCGCGGACAGGGATCCAGATACGCAGTATTTT
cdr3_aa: CASSADRDPDTQYF

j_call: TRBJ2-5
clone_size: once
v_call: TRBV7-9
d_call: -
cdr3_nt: TGTGCCAGCAGCCCGATGGGGGCCGGTGGGACCCAGTACTTC
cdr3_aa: CASSPMGAGGTQYF

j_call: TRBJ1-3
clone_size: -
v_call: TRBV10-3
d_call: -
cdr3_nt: TGTGCCATCAGAACCACAAACTCTGGAAACACCATATATTTT
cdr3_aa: CAIRTTNSGNTIYF